This is a list of T cell receptor beta chains from one sample in a study of OX40 agonist ivuxolimab in advanced cancers. TCRdb's copy holds only in-frame clones and misses some; the assay was immunoSEQ multiplex PCR. The table includes over 50,000 clones, approximately 92% detected once. Source: CD4+ or CD8+ T cells sorted from blood, taken in a trial of the OX40 agonist ivuxolimab. These receptor sequences come from an adult with an advanced solid tumor such as melanoma, head and neck, liver or kidney cancer. Each CDR3 is given with its conserved first and last residue. A D gene is named only where the DNA matches it firmly. Clone size is given for some rows only: seen once, a few or many times, or a class if the clone is expanded.

.	TRBD1	TRBJ1-1	TRBV5-1	TGCGCCAGCAGCTCTGACAGGGGTCCCACTGAAGCTTTCTTT	CASSSDRGPTEAFF
.	.	TRBJ2-6	TRBV29-1	TGCAGCGTTGGGCCAGACCCTTCTGGGGCCAACGTCCTGACTTTC	CSVGPDPSGANVLTF
.	.	TRBJ1-2	TRBV7-9	TGTGCCAGCAGCTTTCGAGATTTTAACTATGGCTACACCTTC	CASSFRDFNYGYTF
.	.	TRBJ1-5	TRBV7-9	TGTGCCAGCAGCCTAGTCGGGAATAGCAATCAGCCCCAGCATTTT	CASSLVGNSNQPQHF
.	TRBD1	TRBJ2-7	TRBV9	TGTGCCAGCAGCGTCGGGACAGGGGTCTACGAGCAGTACTTC	CASSVGTGVYEQYF
.	TRBD2	TRBJ2-3	TRBV29-1	TGCAGCGTTGAAGAAAGCGGGAGGGCCTTAGATACGCAGTATTTT	CSVEESGRALDTQYF
.	.	TRBJ1-2	TRBV25-1	TGTGCCAGCAGTGATGGCCCAGATACTAACTATGGCTACACCTTC	CASSDGPDTNYGYTF
.	.	TRBJ2-6	TRBV5-6	TGTGCCAGCAGCTTTAGGGGTAGCGGAGAGTCTGGGGCCAACGTCCTGACTTTC	CASSFRGSGESGANVLTF
.	TRBD2	TRBJ2-1	TRBV5-1	TGCGCCAGCAGCTTGGTAGCGGGAGGCGATGAGCAGTTCTTC	CASSLVAGGDEQFF
.	TRBD2	TRBJ2-3	TRBV7-2	TGTGCCAGCAGCCCCTTAGCGGGAGGACGCACAGATACGCAGTATTTT	CASSPLAGGRTDTQYF
.	.	TRBJ1-5	TRBV7-8	TGTGCCAGCAGCTTAGGGACGGGGACCTACCAGCCCCAGCATTTT	CASSLGTGTYQPQHF
.	.	TRBJ2-5	TRBV4-3	TGCGCCAGCAGTTTCTTCGCGGGACAGCAAGAGACCCAGTACTTC	CASSFFAGQQETQYF
.	TRBD1	TRBJ1-2	TRBV2	TGTGCCAGCAGGGTTAACAGGGGACCTAACTATGGCTACACCTTC	CASRVNRGPNYGYTF
.	.	TRBJ2-7	TRBV6-5	TGTGCCAGCAGTTCCACGTGGGAGCAGTACTTC	CASSSTWEQYF
.	TRBD1	TRBJ1-6	TRBV7-9	TGTGCCAGCACCCTCGGGCCAGGGGGGGGATCACCCCTCCACTTT	CASTLGPGGGSPLHF
.	TRBD1	TRBJ2-7	TRBV14	TGTGCCAGCAGCCAGGGGACAGACTACGAGCAGTACTTC	CASSQGTDYEQYF
.	.	TRBJ2-5	TRBV4-1	TGCGCCAGCAGCCAAGCACGACAGGACCCCCAAGAGACCCAGTACTTC	CASSQARQDPQETQYF
.	TRBD1	TRBJ1-2	TRBV7-2	TGTGCCAGCAGCTTATATAGGGGGCGCTATTATAGCTACACCTTC	CASSLYRGRYYSYTF
.	.	TRBJ2-1	TRBV27	TGTGCCAGCAGTTTATCCGCGTACAATGAGCAGTTCTTC	CASSLSAYNEQFF
.	TRBD1	TRBJ2-7	TRBV27	TGTGCCAGCAGTTCGGGACAGACCTACGAGCAGTACTTC	CASSSGQTYEQYF
.	.	TRBJ1-1	TRBV5-4	TGTGCCAGCAGCTTGGAGTCCCCTACAGCAACGGACACTGAAGCTTTCTTT	CASSLESPTATDTEAFF
.	.	TRBJ1-1	TRBV7-9	TGTGCCAGCAGCTTAGTTTGGCACACTGAAGCTTTCTTT	CASSLVWHTEAFF
.	TRBD2	TRBJ2-1	TRBV4-3	TGCGCCAGCAGCCTCGATCGTACTAGCGGGAAGTACAATGAGCAGTTCTTC	CASSLDRTSGKYNEQFF
.	.	TRBJ1-1	TRBV19	TGTGCCAGTAGTCCGGGAGAGGGGTTCACTGAAGCTTTCTTT	CASSPGEGFTEAFF
.	.	TRBJ1-4	TRBV9	TGTGCCAGCAGCGTTGACAGCGGTGAAAAACTGTTTTTT	CASSVDSGEKLFF
.	.	TRBJ1-1	TRBV11-2	TGTGCCAGCAGCTTAGTATGGCGGGTCCCCCTCCTGAACACTGAAGCTTTCTTT	CASSLVWRVPLLNTEAFF
.	.	TRBJ2-2	TRBV9	TGTGCCAGCAGCGTAGTAAGCGGGGAGCTGTTTTTT	CASSVVSGELFF
.	.	TRBJ2-2	TRBV7-2	TGTGCCAGCAGCTTAGCGCAAGGGACCGGGGAGCTGTTTTTT	CASSLAQGTGELFF
.	TRBD2	TRBJ2-1	TRBV4-2	TGTGCCAGCAGCCAAGAGGGCGAAGGGACTAGCGGGTTCGATGAGCAGTTCTTC	CASSQEGEGTSGFDEQFF
.	TRBD1	TRBJ2-5	TRBV7-8	TGTGCCAGCAGCTTAGGCAGGGGGCCTCAAGAGACCCAGTACTTC	CASSLGRGPQETQYF
.	.	TRBJ2-3	TRBV27	TGTGCCAGCAGTTTAGCGACAGGGGCGGGGGCAGATACGCAGTATTTT	CASSLATGAGADTQYF
.	.	TRBJ2-7	TRBV2	TGTGCCAGCTCTTGGGGTTATGAGCAGTACTTC	CASSWGYEQYF
.	TRBD1	TRBJ1-5	TRBV19	TGTGCCAGTAGTATCTCCCCCCCGGGACAGGGGGTTCAGCCCCAGCATTTT	CASSISPPGQGVQPQHF
.	.	TRBJ1-1	TRBV27	TGTGCCAGCAGTTTAGGAGGGCCCCGAACTGAAGCTTTCTTT	CASSLGGPRTEAFF
.	.	TRBJ2-2	TRBV7-9	TGTGCCAGCAGCCCGCGACTAAGTGGGGAATCCGGGGAGCTGTTTTTT	CASSPRLSGESGELFF
.	.	TRBJ1-1	TRBV19	TGTGCCAGTAGTATCAAGAACACTGAAGCTTTCTTT	CASSIKNTEAFF
.	TRBD1	TRBJ2-7	TRBV11-2	TGTGCCAGCAGCTTAACACCCGGGGACAGCTCCTACGAGCAGTACTTC	CASSLTPGDSSYEQYF
.	.	TRBJ1-3	TRBV29-1	TGCAGCGTTGAAGCGGGAAACACCATATATTTT	CSVEAGNTIYF
.	TRBD2	TRBJ2-5	TRBV7-9	TGTGCCAGCGGTGTCGGTTGGCGGGAGGTTGAAGAGACCCAGTACTTC	CASGVGWREVEETQYF
.	.	TRBJ2-7	TRBV2	TGTGCCAGCAGTGGCCTGGTCACTTACGAGGGGTACTTC	CASSGLVTYEGYF
.	.	TRBJ2-2	TRBV6-5	TGTGCCAGCAGCCCCGGGGTTGCCGGGGAGCTGTTTTTT	CASSPGVAGELFF
.	.	TRBJ1-1	TRBV4-1	TGCGCCAGCAGCCAAGAGGGATCTGCGAACACTGAAGCTTTCTTT	CASSQEGSANTEAFF
.	TRBD2	TRBJ2-7	TRBV27	TGTGCCAGCAGTCTTCTCCTAGCGGGAGGGTCCTACGAGCAGTACTTC	CASSLLLAGGSYEQYF
.	TRBD1	TRBJ1-5	TRBV10-1	TGCGCCAGCGGAACAGGGGGCAGTCAGCCCCAGCATTTT	CASGTGGSQPQHF
.	TRBD1	TRBJ1-1	TRBV19	TGTGCCAGTAGCATGCGGGGGGACAGGGGTCCGAACACTGAAGCTTTCTTT	CASSMRGDRGPNTEAFF
.	TRBD1	TRBJ1-1	TRBV9	TGTGCCAGCAGCGTAGCTGGACAGGGCGGGACTGAAGCTTTCTTT	CASSVAGQGGTEAFF
.	TRBD1	TRBJ1-5	TRBV15	TGTGCCACCAGCAGCCGGGACAGCAAGTATTTCGCCCGTCAGCCCCAGCATTTT	CATSSRDSKYFARQPQHF
.	TRBD1	TRBJ1-2	TRBV13	TGTGCCAGCAGCTCCCCGGGACAGGGTGGTCTTGGCTACACCTTC	CASSSPGQGGLGYTF
.	.	TRBJ1-2	TRBV29-1	TGCAGCGTTGTGGGGCCAAGGGGGGGTGGCTACACCTTC	CSVVGPRGGGYTF
.	.	TRBJ1-6	TRBV6-5	TGTGCCAGTGGGGCAGGAAGCTCCTATAATTCACCCCTCCACTTT	CASGAGSSYNSPLHF
.	TRBD2	TRBJ2-2	TRBV4-1	TGCGCCAGCAGCCAAGAGGGACTAGCGGGGGACACCGGGGAGCTGTTTTTT	CASSQEGLAGDTGELFF
.	.	TRBJ1-2	TRBV25-1	TGTGCCAGCAGTCCAAACGACAGGCTTGAATATGGCTACACCTTC	CASSPNDRLEYGYTF
few	.	TRBJ1-1	TRBV29-1	TGCAGCGTTGAGGTAGGGGGGAACACTGAAGCTTTCTTT	CSVEVGGNTEAFF
.	.	TRBJ1-1	TRBV7-9	TGTGCCAGCAGCCGGATGGGGGGCGGGGGAACTGAAGCTTTCTTT	CASSRMGGGGTEAFF
.	.	TRBJ1-1	TRBV30	TGTGCCGGGGCACGGTTCGAAGCTTTCTTT	CAGARFEAFF
.	.	TRBJ2-4	TRBV11-2	TGTGCCAGCAGCAAGGGCCGCTCCCTAGCCAAAAACATTCAGTACTTC	CASSKGRSLAKNIQYF
.	.	TRBJ2-1	TRBV11-2	TGTGCCAGCAGCCCAATGTGGGACACGGCTTACAATGAGCAGTTCTTC	CASSPMWDTAYNEQFF
.	.	TRBJ2-7	TRBV6-1	TGTGCCAGCAGTGAAGCGGCTCTCTCCTACGAGCAGTACTTC	CASSEAALSYEQYF
.	TRBD1	TRBJ2-5	TRBV29-1	TGCAGCGTGGAAAACAGGGGGCGTGAGACCCAGTACTTC	CSVENRGRETQYF
.	.	TRBJ2-5	TRBV9	TGTGCCAGCAGCCCCCCCTCTAGCGAAGAGACCCAGTACTTC	CASSPPSSEETQYF